This T cell receptor beta chain was identified during a study of T cell changes during pregnancy in multiple sclerosis. TCRdb keeps only in-frame clones here, not all; method: immunoSEQ multiplex PCR. The sample has 70,000 to 95,000 clones, around 93% seen once. Sequenced material: peripheral blood, taken in the first trimester of pregnancy. This sequence was found in a female donor with multiple sclerosis, enrolled in a pregnancy study.

Here the CDR3 DNA reads TGTGCCAGCAGTCGGGGAGGGGGGGATCAGCCCCAGCATTTT. Its protein is CASSRGGGDQPQHF. V gene TRBV6-6 combines with J gene TRBJ1-5, with a weak D call TRBD1 (6 bases). The CDR3 contains 14 residues. V was pared by 5 bases and J by 5 bases, with 13 bases between. CDR1 and CDR2 (germline): MNHNY, SVGAGI (reference sequence).